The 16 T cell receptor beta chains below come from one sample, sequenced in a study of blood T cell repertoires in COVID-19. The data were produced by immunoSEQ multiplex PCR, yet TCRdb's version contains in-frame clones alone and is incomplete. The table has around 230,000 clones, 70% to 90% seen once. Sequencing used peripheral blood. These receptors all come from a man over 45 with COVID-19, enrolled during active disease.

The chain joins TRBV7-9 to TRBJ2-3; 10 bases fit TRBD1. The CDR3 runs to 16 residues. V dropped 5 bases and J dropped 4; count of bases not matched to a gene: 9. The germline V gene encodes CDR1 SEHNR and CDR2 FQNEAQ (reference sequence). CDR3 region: CASSVSRTGGSDTQYF. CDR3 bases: TGTGCCAGCAGCGTGAGTAGGACAGGGGGATCAGATACGCAGTATTTT.

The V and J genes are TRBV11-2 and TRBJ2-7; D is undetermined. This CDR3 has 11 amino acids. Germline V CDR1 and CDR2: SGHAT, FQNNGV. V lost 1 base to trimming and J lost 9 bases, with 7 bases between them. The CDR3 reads CASSLGVGQYF. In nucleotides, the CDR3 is TGTGCCAGCAGCTTAGGAGTTGGGCAGTACTTC.

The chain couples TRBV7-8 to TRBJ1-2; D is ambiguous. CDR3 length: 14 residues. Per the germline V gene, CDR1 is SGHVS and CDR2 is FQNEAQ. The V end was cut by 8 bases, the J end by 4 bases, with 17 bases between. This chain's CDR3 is CASQPDGRIYGYTF. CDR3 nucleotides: TGTGCCAGCCAACCCGACGGGAGGATCTATGGCTACACCTTC.

CDR3 sequence (DNA): TGTGCCAGCAGCAAGAACCCTACGGGACTAGTCCCCAACGAGCAGTACTTC. Translating gives CASSKNPTGLVPNEQYF. The genes are TRBV11-2 and TRBJ2-7; TRBD2 aligns across 8 bases. In germline, CDR1 is SGHAT, CDR2 FQNNGV. The CDR3 consists of 17 residues. V trimming: 5 bases; J trimming: 5 bases; junction bases outside the gene matches: 17. Looking up the rest from reference TRBV11-2 and TRBJ2-7 gives the full variable domain: EAGVAQSPRYKIIEKRQSVAFWCNPISGHATLYWYQQILGQGPKLLIQFQNNGVVDDSQLPKDRFSAERLKGVDSTLKIQPAKLEDSAVYLCASSKNPTGLVPNEQYFGPGTRLTVT.

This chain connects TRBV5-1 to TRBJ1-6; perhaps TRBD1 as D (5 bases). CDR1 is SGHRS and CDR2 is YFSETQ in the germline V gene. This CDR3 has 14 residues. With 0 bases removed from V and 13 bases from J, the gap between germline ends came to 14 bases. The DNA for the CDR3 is TGCGCCAGCAGCTTGGCCACGGGAGGGGAGCCCCTCCACTTT. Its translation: CASSLATGGEPLHF.

Written as DNA, the CDR3 is TGTGCCAGCAGCTTGGGAATTTGGAGCTCCTACAATGAGCAGTTCTTC. Its protein product is CASSLGIWSSYNEQFF. This chain joins TRBV5-4 and TRBJ2-1; D is ambiguous. There are 16 residues in the CDR3. Trimming cost V 0 bases and J 0 bases, with 10 bases left between them. From germline, CDR1 is SGHNT and CDR2 YYREEE (reference sequence).

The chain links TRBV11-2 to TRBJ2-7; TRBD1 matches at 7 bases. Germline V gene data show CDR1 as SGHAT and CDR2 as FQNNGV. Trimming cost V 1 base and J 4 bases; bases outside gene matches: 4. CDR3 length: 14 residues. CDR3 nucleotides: TGTGCCAGCAGCTTAGGACAGGGTTGGTACGAGCAGTACTTC. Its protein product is CASSLGQGWYEQYF.

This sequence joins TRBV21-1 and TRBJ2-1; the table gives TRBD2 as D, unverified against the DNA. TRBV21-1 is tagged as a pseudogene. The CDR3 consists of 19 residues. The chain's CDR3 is CASSLRLAGGPGSYNEQFF. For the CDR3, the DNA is TGTGCCAGCAGCCTCCGACTAGCGGGAGGGCCGGGCTCCTACAATGAGCAGTTCTTC.

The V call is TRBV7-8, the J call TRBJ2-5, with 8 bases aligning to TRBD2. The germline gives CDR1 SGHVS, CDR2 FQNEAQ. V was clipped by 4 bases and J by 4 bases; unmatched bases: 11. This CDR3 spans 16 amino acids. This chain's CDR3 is CASSSNLAGEGETQYF. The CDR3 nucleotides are TGTGCCAGCAGCTCGAACCTAGCGGGCGAGGGAGAGACCCAGTACTTC.

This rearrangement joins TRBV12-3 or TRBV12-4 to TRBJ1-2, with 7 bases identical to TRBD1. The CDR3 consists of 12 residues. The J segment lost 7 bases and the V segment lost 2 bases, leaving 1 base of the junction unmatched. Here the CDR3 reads CASSLYRGGYTF. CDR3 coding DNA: TGTGCCAGCAGTTTATACAGGGGTGGCTACACCTTC.

The CDR3 here is CASSFRGADTQYF. Here the CDR3 DNA reads TGTGCCAGCAGCTTCAGGGGTGCAGATACGCAGTATTTT. This chain uses TRBV3-1 (or the pseudogene TRBV3-2) with TRBJ2-3; TRBD1 is a possible D gene (6 bases). In germline, CDR1 is LGHDT, CDR2 YNNKEL (reference sequence). Trimming removed 5 bases from V and 4 bases from J, with 10 bases in between. The CDR3 has 13 amino acids.

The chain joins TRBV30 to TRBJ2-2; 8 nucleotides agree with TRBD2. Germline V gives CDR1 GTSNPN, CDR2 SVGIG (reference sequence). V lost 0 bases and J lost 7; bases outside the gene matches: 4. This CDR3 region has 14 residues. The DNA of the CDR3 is TGTGCCTGGAGTGTCGCGGCGGGAGGCGGGGAGCTGTTTTTT. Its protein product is CAWSVAAGGGELFF.

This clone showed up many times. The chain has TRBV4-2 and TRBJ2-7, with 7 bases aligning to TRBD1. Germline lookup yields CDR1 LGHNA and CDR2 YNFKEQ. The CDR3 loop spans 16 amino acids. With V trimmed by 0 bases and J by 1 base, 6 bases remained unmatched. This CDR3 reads CASSQDRDSPSYEQYF. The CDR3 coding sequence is TGTGCCAGCAGCCAAGATCGGGACAGTCCTTCCTACGAGCAGTACTTC.

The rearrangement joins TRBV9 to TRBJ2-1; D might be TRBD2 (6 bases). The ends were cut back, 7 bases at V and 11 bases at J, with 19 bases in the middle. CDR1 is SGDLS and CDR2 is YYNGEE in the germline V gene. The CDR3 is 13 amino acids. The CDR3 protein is CASGMAPGLQQFF. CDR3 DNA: TGTGCCAGCGGAATGGCTCCGGGACTTCAGCAGTTCTTC.

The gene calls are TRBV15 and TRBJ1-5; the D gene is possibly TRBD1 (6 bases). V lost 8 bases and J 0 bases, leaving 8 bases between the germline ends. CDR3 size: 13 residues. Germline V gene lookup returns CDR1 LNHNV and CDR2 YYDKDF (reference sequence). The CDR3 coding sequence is TGTGCCACCGGGGGGGCTAGCAATCAGCCCCAGCATTTT. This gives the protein CATGGASNQPQHF. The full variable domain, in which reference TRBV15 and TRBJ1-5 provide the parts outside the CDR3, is DAMVIQNPRYQVTQFGKPVTLSCSQTLNHNVMYWYQQKSSQAPKLLFHYYDKDFNNEADTPDNFQSRRPNTSFCFLDIRSPGLGDTAMYLCATGGASNQPQHFGDGTRLSIL.

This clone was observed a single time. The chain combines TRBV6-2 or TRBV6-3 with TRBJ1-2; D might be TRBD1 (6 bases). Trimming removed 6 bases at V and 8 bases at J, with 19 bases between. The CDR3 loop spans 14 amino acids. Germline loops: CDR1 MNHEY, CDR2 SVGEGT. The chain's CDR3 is CASSLLPSGVGYTF. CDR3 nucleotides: TGTGCCAGCAGCCTACTCCCATCAGGGGTAGGCTACACCTTC.